This TCR beta chain was captured by sequencing in a study of blood T cell repertoires in COVID-19 (dated by TCRdb to 2020 to 2021). For context, the study as a whole: The collaborator samples originated in the United States, Italy and Spain and spanned the acute and convalescent phases of COVID-19. The material from the prospective study consisted of cDNA or gDNA derived from T cells, B-cell-depleted T cells, or PBMCs. Deeply sampled blood TCRbeta repertoires from subjects exposed to, actively infected with, or recovered from COVID-19 were included in the dataset. The repertoires were released in a freely available public database meant as a resource for research on the immune response to SARS-CoV-2. Samples were obtained from the ongoing ImmuneRACE study (first 160 participants) and from over 1,000 subjects provided by 6 global collaborators. Nearly every sample came with metadata listing a de-identified subject ID, COVID-19 status, age in years and sex. Where HLA class I and class II types were available, the types were taken from metadata supplied by the sample provider, not from assay-based typing. What the study reported, not specific to this receptor: Clinical and demographic metadata were provided uncurated, with the amount varying by source and participant.

The immunoSEQ Assay, a bias-controlled multiplex PCR, was used to amplify TCRbeta CDR3 regions from genomic DNA. The source study handled its data this way. The number of nucleated cells in each sample was estimated by amplification of reference gene primers within the assay. To quantify the absolute abundance of each unique TCRbeta CDR3 rearrangement, sequence reads were collapsed and filtered. For each sample, productive Simpson clonality was calculated as the square root of Simpson's diversity index over productive rearrangements. TCRdb took over this immuneACCESS table, retaining in-frame rearrangements with V and J assigned. Such tables are incomplete; in checked studies, under half of the missing clones stem from an unresolved V gene, and the remainder is unexplained. The V and J calls and clone size are taken from that table; D and trimming were inferred from the DNA. The sample profile shows about 100,000 clones; around 85% of them were found once. The top ten clones comprise over 10% of the sample.

Each collaborating institution followed its own protocols to collect whole blood in K2EDTA tubes. For TCRbeta analysis, collaborator samples were shipped as frozen whole blood, as isolated PBMCs, or as DNA extracted from either sample type. V loses 5 bases, J loses 0 bases, and the germline ends lie 9 bases apart. Taken from cysteine to phenylalanine, the CDR3 has 14 residues. The CDR3 DNA has 42 bases and is translated from base 1. CDR1 SGHRS and CDR2 YFSETQ were looked up in the germline V gene. A note on this clone: Its binding antigen is unknown. No base quality information exists; no much larger clone differs at one position.

Sequenced input: peripheral blood. The sequence is built from TRBV5-1 and TRBJ1-3, with no D gene named confidently. This TCR derives from a human donor in a cohort sampled during active COVID-19. The CDR3 protein: CASRSTDSGNTIYF. The sequence in DNA is TGCGCCAGCAGGAGCACAGACTCTGGAAACACCATATATTTT.